This TCR beta chain was profiled in a study of regulatory T cells in long-lasting Graves disease. V was cut by 10 bases and J by 0 bases, with 12 bases left in between. CDR1 is MNHEY, CDR2 SVGEGT, per germline. The CDR3 has 13 amino acids. A word on this clonotype: A much larger clone lies a single base off, so this may be a read error.

The time point was: newly diagnosed GD, antithyroid drugs for less than 3 months. The authors made the TCR library using RNA they extracted from PBMCs. Library construction for TCR beta used iRepertoire HTBI primers and Arm-PCR of CDR3 regions. MiXCR, run by TCRdb on the multiplex PCR reads, gives a single entry per CDR3 protein. Of 530,000 or so distinct CDR3 sequences detected, 15% to 20% appear once; the ten largest clones hold around 13%. These same data were also listed under a study on T cells in Graves' hyperthyroidism and ophthalmopathy.

The sequence came from a man aged 18 to 30 with Graves disease. The sequencing here drew on peripheral blood mononuclear cells (PBMCs), taken at new diagnosis, from a patient treated with antithyroid drugs. V gene TRBV6-2 or TRBV6-3 combines with J gene TRBJ2-5; no reliable D call. As DNA, the CDR3 is TGTGCCACCCTAACTGCGTACCAAGAGACCCAGTACTTC. Its translation is CATLTAYQETQYF.